A selection of T cell receptor beta chains follows, all from one sample in a study of identical twins' blood T cells. TCRdb re-called the 5' RACE reads with MiXCR, one entry per CDR3 protein. The sample carries fewer than 450,000 distinct CDR3 sequences, over 25% recorded once. The sequencing input was PBMCs. The receptors here all came from a woman between 18 and 55 years old in good health. Each CDR3 is given with its conserved first and last residue. D genes are given only for firm matches. Rows may omit the clone size; those that give it use once, few, many or a size class.

j_call clone_size d_call v_call cdr3_nt cdr3_aa
TRBJ2-2 - - TRBV5-4 TGTGCCAGCGGGTTGAACGGGGAGCTGTTTTTT CASGLNGELFF
TRBJ2-2 few - TRBV6-6 TGTGCCAGCACATTACAAGGGAGTATCGGGGAGCTGTTTTTT CASTLQGSIGELFF
TRBJ1-5 few - TRBV6-2/TRBV6-3 TGTGCCAGCAGTTACCGTCCGGCAGGCATAGGACAGCCCCAGCATTTT CASSYRPAGIGQPQHF
TRBJ1-1 - - TRBV18 TGTGCCAGCTCGCCGCTAGGTAACACTGAAGCTTTCTTT CASSPLGNTEAFF
TRBJ2-2 few TRBD1 TRBV20-1 TGCAGTGCTGAACAGGGGGCCGGAAACACCGGGGAGCTGTTTTTT CSAEQGAGNTGELFF
TRBJ1-5 - - TRBV12-3/TRBV12-4 TGTGCCAGCAGCTCGAGAAGGGGTATCAATCAGCCCCAGCATTTT CASSSRRGINQPQHF
TRBJ1-1 - - TRBV9 TGTGCCAGCAGCGTCGCCACCTCGAGCACTGAAGCTTTCTTT CASSVATSSTEAFF
TRBJ1-1 - - TRBV6-2/TRBV6-3 TGTGCCAGCAGTTCCCGGACGGTTGAAGCTTTCTTT CASSSRTVEAFF
TRBJ2-5 few - TRBV4-1 TGCGCCAGCAGCCAAGACGCGGTATCAGCGACCCAGTACTTC CASSQDAVSATQYF
TRBJ1-4 many - TRBV29-1 TGCAGCGTTGTAAAGGGTGATGAAAAACTGTTTTTT CSVVKGDEKLFF
TRBJ1-5 - TRBD1 TRBV7-8 TGTGCCAGCAGCTTAGGATCTACAGGGGAAGATCAGCCCCAGCATTTT CASSLGSTGEDQPQHF
TRBJ2-3 - - TRBV5-1 TGCGCCAGCAGCTTGGGACTAGGTATAGATACGCAGTATTTT CASSLGLGIDTQYF
TRBJ1-1 - - TRBV7-3 TGTGCCAGCAGCTTAAACGGGGGACGAAGGACTGAAGCTTTCTTT CASSLNGGRRTEAFF
TRBJ2-7 - - TRBV11-2 TGTGCCAGCAGCTTAGTAGAGACGAGTAGCCTGTACTTC CASSLVETSSLYF
TRBJ1-6 - - TRBV11-2 TGTGCCAGCAGCTTAGGCGGCGTTACAAGACCCCTCCACTTT CASSLGGVTRPLHF
TRBJ1-2 few - TRBV7-9 TGTGCCAGCACCATAGGACAGCGCTGGGGCTACACCTTC CASTIGQRWGYTF
TRBJ2-1 few TRBD2 TRBV7-2 TGTGCCAGTAGCCCAGGACTAGCGGGTATCGTAGAGCAGTTCTTC CASSPGLAGIVEQFF
TRBJ1-1 - - TRBV10-3 TGTGCCATCAAGGCCCAGGCGAACACTGAAGCTTTCTTT CAIKAQANTEAFF
TRBJ1-1 many - TRBV6-5 TGTGCCAGCAGTTACGGGGGAAAGAACACTGAAGCTTTCTTT CASSYGGKNTEAFF
TRBJ2-2 - TRBD1 TRBV29-1 TGCAGCGTGTTGACAGGGGCGAACACCGGGGAGCTGTTTTTT CSVLTGANTGELFF
TRBJ2-7 - TRBD2 TRBV27 TGTGCCAGCAGTCAAACGCGGACTAGCGGGTTCTACGAGCAGTACTTC CASSQTRTSGFYEQYF
TRBJ1-1 many - TRBV28 TGTGCCAGCAGCTGGGGGAGGAACACTGAAGCTTTCTTT CASSWGRNTEAFF
TRBJ1-1 - - TRBV27 TGTGCCAGCAGTTCGGGTCCATTTGGGGCTGAAGCTTTCTTT CASSSGPFGAEAFF
TRBJ1-6 few - TRBV14 TGTGCCAGCAGCCAAGACAGAGGGTCTGGATCACCCCTCCACTTT CASSQDRGSGSPLHF
TRBJ2-7 - TRBD1 TRBV27 TGTGCCAGCAGTTCACAGGGGAAAGGGTCCTACGAGCAGTACTTC CASSSQGKGSYEQYF
TRBJ2-1 few - TRBV20-1 TGCAGTGCTAGAGTATGGTTAAACAATGAGCAGTTCTTC CSARVWLNNEQFF